A selection of T cell receptor beta chains follows, all from one sample in a study of Ad26.COV2.S vaccination and SARS-CoV-2 variants. The table came from immunoSEQ multiplex PCR; TCRdb's copy has only in-frame clones and leaves some out. The table lists roughly 700,000 clones, roughly 90% of them singletons. Sample: peripheral blood, taken in a trial of Ad26.COV2.S vaccine versus placebo. Source of these receptors: a person aged 18-65 years who received the Ad26.COV2.S COVID-19 vaccine or a placebo. CDR3s include the opening cysteine and the closing phenylalanine or tryptophan. D genes are given only for firm matches. A clone size is listed for some rows: how often the clone was seen (once, few, many), or a class if it is expanded.

d_gene	j_gene	v_gene	abundance	CDR3aa	CDR3nt
.	TRBJ1-2	TRBV7-8	.	CASSLGQSNYGYTF	TGTGCCAGCAGCTTAGGACAGTCTAACTATGGCTACACCTTC
.	TRBJ1-5	TRBV27	.	CASSFLNQPQHF	TGTGCCAGCAGTTTCCTTAATCAGCCCCAGCATTTT
TRBD1	TRBJ2-2	TRBV9	.	CASSVGQGAYTGELFF	TGTGCCAGCAGCGTAGGACAGGGGGCTTACACCGGGGAGCTGTTTTTT
.	TRBJ1-5	TRBV6-6	once	CASRGPQGSSQPQHF	TGTGCCAGCAGAGGGCCTCAGGGGAGTAGTCAGCCCCAGCATTTT
.	TRBJ1-1	TRBV5-4	.	CASSLAGLRNTEAFF	TGTGCCAGCAGCTTGGCAGGGTTAAGGAACACTGAAGCTTTCTTT
TRBD1	TRBJ2-1	TRBV6-5	once	CASGTDSYNEQFF	TGTGCCAGCGGGACAGACTCCTACAATGAGCAGTTCTTC
.	TRBJ1-2	TRBV29-1	.	CSVLGGGYGYTF	TGCAGCGTTTTGGGAGGGGGCTATGGCTACACCTTC
TRBD1	TRBJ2-7	TRBV6-5	.	CASRLTGVYEQYF	TGTGCCAGCAGACTGACAGGGGTGTACGAGCAGTACTTC
TRBD1	TRBJ2-3	TRBV12-3/TRBV12-4	.	CASSRDSYTQYF	TGTGCCAGCAGTAGGGACAGCTATACGCAGTATTTT
TRBD1	TRBJ1-5	TRBV9	.	CASSPQGQGNQPQHF	TGTGCCAGCAGCCCACAGGGGCAGGGCAATCAGCCCCAGCATTTT
TRBD2	TRBJ2-7	TRBV18	once	CASSPPGLAGGEQYF	TGTGCCAGCTCACCACCGGGACTAGCGGGAGGCGAGCAGTACTTC
.	TRBJ1-1	TRBV5-1	.	CASSFRDINTEAFF	TGCGCCAGCAGCTTCCGGGACATCAACACTGAAGCTTTCTTT
.	TRBJ2-7	TRBV11-2	.	CASSLANGRAGASYEQYF	TGTGCCAGCAGCTTAGCCAACGGGCGAGCAGGGGCCTCCTACGAGCAGTACTTC
.	TRBJ2-1	TRBV14	.	CASSPGTGSNSYNEQFF	TGTGCCAGCAGCCCGGGAACAGGGTCGAACTCCTACAATGAGCAGTTCTTC
.	TRBJ2-6	TRBV5-6	once	CASSLAISGANVLTF	TGTGCCAGCAGCTTGGCCATATCTGGGGCCAACGTCCTGACTTTC
.	TRBJ2-2	TRBV19	.	CASSGWGGTGELFF	TGTGCCAGTAGTGGTTGGGGCGGCACCGGGGAGCTGTTTTTT
.	TRBJ1-6	TRBV5-1	.	CASSPDTSSYNSPLHF	TGCGCCAGCAGCCCGGACACGAGCTCCTATAATTCACCCCTCCACTTT
TRBD2	TRBJ2-2	TRBV5-4	.	CASRKGLAENTGELFF	TGTGCCAGCAGAAAGGGACTAGCAGAGAACACCGGGGAGCTGTTTTTT
.	TRBJ2-7	TRBV3-1/TRBV3-2	.	CASSQGGTEDEQYF	TGTGCCAGCAGCCAAGGGGGGACGGAAGACGAGCAGTACTTC
.	TRBJ2-3	TRBV7-2	once	CASSPRAGFTDTQYF	TGTGCCAGCAGCCCCCGGGCGGGATTCACAGATACGCAGTATTTT
TRBD2	TRBJ2-2	TRBV6-5	.	CASSSGTSVTGELFF	TGTGCCAGCAGTTCCGGGACTAGCGTCACCGGGGAGCTGTTTTTT
.	TRBJ1-2	TRBV24-1	few	CATSVEGYGYTF	TGTGCCACCAGTGTAGAAGGTTATGGCTACACCTTC
.	TRBJ2-1	TRBV5-1	once	CASSKAQYNEQFF	TGCGCCAGCAGTAAGGCCCAGTACAATGAGCAGTTCTTC
.	TRBJ1-4	TRBV5-4	.	CASSLTTNEKLFF	TGTGCCAGCAGCCTCACAACTAATGAAAAACTGTTTTTT
.	TRBJ2-1	TRBV11-3	.	CASSPRTEGEQFF	TGTGCCAGCAGCCCGCGGACGGAGGGTGAGCAGTTCTTC
.	TRBJ2-1	TRBV19	.	CASSISREQFF	TGTGCCAGTAGTATCAGCAGGGAGCAGTTCTTC
.	TRBJ1-2	TRBV18	.	CASSPGGEYGYTF	TGTGCCAGCTCACCCGGGGGTGAGTATGGCTACACCTTC
TRBD1	TRBJ1-1	TRBV30	.	CAWSLWDRKNTEAFF	TGTGCCTGGAGTCTATGGGACAGGAAGAACACTGAAGCTTTCTTT
.	TRBJ2-4	TRBV9	.	CASSVDIAKNIQYF	TGTGCCAGCAGCGTAGATATAGCCAAAAACATTCAGTACTTC
.	TRBJ1-4	TRBV15	.	CATSLWLGATNEKLFF	TGTGCCACCAGCCTATGGCTGGGAGCAACTAATGAAAAACTGTTTTTT
.	TRBJ1-2	TRBV5-1	.	CASGRTAYGYTF	TGCGCCAGCGGCCGGACAGCCTATGGCTACACCTTC
TRBD1	TRBJ1-1	TRBV12-5	once	CASGLVPQGATEAFF	TGTGCTAGTGGTTTGGTACCACAGGGGGCCACTGAAGCTTTCTTT
.	TRBJ2-5	TRBV5-5	.	CASSLDGRSDPQETQYF	TGTGCCAGCAGCTTGGATGGTCGTTCCGACCCGCAAGAGACCCAGTACTTC
TRBD2	TRBJ2-1	TRBV5-1	once	CASSLRLAGVHEQFF	TGCGCCAGCAGCTTGCGGCTAGCGGGAGTCCATGAGCAGTTCTTC
.	TRBJ2-3	TRBV5-4	.	CASSLSIYTDTQYF	TGTGCCAGCAGCTTGTCCATCTACACAGATACGCAGTATTTT